Shown below are 15 T cell receptor beta chains from a single sample sequenced in a study of metastatic and nonmetastatic thyroid tumors. TCRdb reanalyzed the PCR reads via MiXCR. Among about 5,000 clones, 33% were seen once, and the ten largest hold less than 25%. No treatment had been given to any patient before thyroid surgery. Input material: adjacent normal tissue. The receptors derive from a female donor with papillary thyroid cancer or a benign thyroid nodule (not recorded which). Some clones in this sample may be carry-over from other donors' samples.

The rearrangement uses TRBV27 and TRBJ1-2; the D is unclear. CDR3 length: 11 amino acids. Trimming took off 5 bases at V and 5 bases at J, with 6 bases between the two ends. CDR1 MNHEY and CDR2 SMNVEV come from the germline V gene (reference sequence). The CDR3 here is CASSPGYGYTF. The CDR3 DNA reads as TGTGCCAGCAGTCCAGGTTATGGCTACACCTTC.

This clone was observed a few times. The CDR3 DNA sequence: TGTGCCCAGAGATGCAAGGGGAACTATAATTCACCCCTCCACTTT. Its translation: CAQRCKGNYNSPLHF. The rearrangement uses TRBV6-2 or TRBV6-3 and TRBJ1-6; D perhaps matches TRBD1 (5 bases). Trimming removed 11 bases at V and 3 bases at J, with 17 bases between. The length of the CDR3 is 15 residues. Germline CDR1 is MNHEY and CDR2 is SVGEGT.

V is TRBV9 and J is TRBJ2-2, with D uncertain. The ends were cut back, 0 bases at V and 1 base at J, with 7 bases in the middle. Germline loops: CDR1 SGDLS, CDR2 YYNGEE. The CDR3 is 15 amino acids. For the CDR3, the DNA is TGTGCCAGCAGCGTAGGCATCCTGAACACCGGGGAGCTGTTTTTT. Translated: CASSVGILNTGELFF. Looking up the rest from reference TRBV9 and TRBJ2-2 gives the full variable domain: DSGVTQTPKHLITATGQRVTLRCSPRSGDLSVYWYQQSLDQGLQFLIQYYNGEERAKGNILERFSAQQFPDLHSELNLSSLELGDSALYFCASSVGILNTGELFFGEGSRLTVL.

The CDR3 DNA reads as TGTGCCAGCAAGCGAAGGGAACAAAATGGCTACACCTTC. Its protein is CASKRREQNGYTF. This rearrangement joins TRBV19 to TRBJ1-2; D is ambiguous. The CDR3 has 13 residues. Deletions cut 9 bases from V and 6 bases from J, with 17 bases between. Germline lookup yields CDR1 LNHDA and CDR2 SQIVND (reference sequence).

The chain links TRBV24-1 to TRBJ2-7; D unclear. V lost 4 bases, J lost 3 bases, and 6 bases lay in between. The V gene's germline CDR1 is KGHDR and CDR2 SFDVKD. CDR3 length: 12 amino acids. This CDR3 is CATSEAGYEQYF. CDR3 sequence (DNA): TGTGCCACCAGTGAGGCAGGCTACGAGCAGTACTTC.

V is TRBV19 and J is TRBJ1-2; D may be TRBD1 (5 bases). Trimming removed 7 bases from V and 4 bases from J, with 16 bases in between. The CDR3 is 14 amino acids. Germline CDR1 LNHDA, CDR2 SQIVND (reference sequence). The CDR3 here is CASTPGAGSYGYTF. CDR3 nucleotide sequence: TGTGCCAGTACCCCTGGGGCAGGGAGCTATGGCTACACCTTC.

In its sample, this clone is medium-sized. The chain joins TRBV19 to TRBJ1-1; D not resolved. V shed 5 bases and J shed 2 bases, with 12 bases lying between them. This CDR3 is built from 14 residues. Germline loops: CDR1 LNHDA, CDR2 SQIVND (reference sequence). CDR3 bases: TGTGCCAGTAGTTCCTACCCCGACAACACTGAAGCTTTCTTT. It specifies CASSSYPDNTEAFF. The full variable domain, completed using reference TRBV19 and TRBJ1-1, is DGGITQSPKYLFRKEGQNVTLSCEQNLNHDAMYWYRQDPGQGLRLIYYSQIVNDFQKGDIAEGYSVSREKKESFPLTVTSAQKNPTAFYLCASSSYPDNTEAFFGQGTRLTVV.

As concerns this clone: Possible read error: a much larger clone is one base away. The chain employs TRBV2 and TRBJ2-3; possibly TRBD2 for D (5 bases). Trimming left V 6 bases short and J 5 bases short, with 18 bases between. This CDR3 is built from 15 residues. Germline V CDR1 and CDR2: SNHLY, FYNNEI. Here the CDR3 DNA reads TGTGCCAGCAGCGGAAGGACTGGCGGCAAAGATACGCAGTATTTT. It translates to CASSGRTGGKDTQYF.

This clone has just a few counts. The V gene is TRBV6-2 or TRBV6-3, the J gene TRBJ2-7, with 8 bases that match TRBD1. CDR3 length: 15 residues. Germline loops: CDR1 MNHEY, CDR2 SVGEGT. The ends lost 2 bases at V and 0 bases at J; junction bases unmatched: 3. For the CDR3, the DNA is TGTGCCAGCAGTTACCCAACAGGGGGCTCCTACGAGCAGTACTTC. Protein sequence: CASSYPTGGSYEQYF.

This chain links TRBV28 with TRBJ2-7, with D tentatively TRBD2 (7 bases). This CDR3 has 15 amino acids. The ends were cut back, 7 bases at V and 3 bases at J, with 19 bases in the middle. Germline assignment: CDR1 MDHEN and CDR2 SYDVKM. CDR3: CASTGGSGVNYEQYF. CDR3 bases: TGTGCCAGCACCGGGGGGTCAGGGGTAAACTACGAGCAGTACTTC.

The rearrangement joins TRBV20-1 to TRBJ1-4; D gene ambiguous. The CDR3 runs to 13 residues. CDR1 is DFQATT and CDR2 is SNEGSKA in the germline V gene (reference sequence). Trimming pared 6 bases from V and 0 bases from J, leaving 8 bases between. CDR3 residues: CSASLATNEKLFF. As DNA, the CDR3 is TGCAGTGCCTCACTTGCAACTAATGAAAAACTGTTTTTT.

There are a few counts of this clone. The chain links TRBV15 to TRBJ2-2; D is perhaps TRBD2 (5 bases). The germline CDR1 and CDR2 sequences are LNHNV and YYDKDF (reference sequence). The CDR3 consists of 15 residues. The V and J ends lost 5 bases and 5 bases respectively, with 15 bases between them. The CDR3 bases are TGTGCCACCAGCTCAAGCGGAGGATTTACCGGGGAGCTGTTTTTT. Translated: CATSSSGGFTGELFF. Based on the CDR3 plus reference TRBV15 and TRBJ2-2, the full variable domain is DAMVIQNPRYQVTQFGKPVTLSCSQTLNHNVMYWYQQKSSQAPKLLFHYYDKDFNNEADTPDNFQSRRPNTSFCFLDIRSPGLGDTAMYLCATSSSGGFTGELFFGEGSRLTVL.

CDR3 region: CASSIQETVSSYEQYF. CDR3 nucleotide sequence: TGTGCCAGTAGTATACAAGAGACGGTGAGCTCCTACGAGCAGTACTTC. The chain couples TRBV19 to TRBJ2-7; the D is unclear. The CDR3 runs 16 residues. The germline V gene has CDR1 LNHDA and CDR2 SQIVND (reference sequence). V gave up 2 bases and J gave up 0 bases, with 14 bases separating them. The whole variable domain, remainder taken from reference TRBV19 and TRBJ2-7, is DGGITQSPKYLFRKEGQNVTLSCEQNLNHDAMYWYRQDPGQGLRLIYYSQIVNDFQKGDIAEGYSVSREKKESFPLTVTSAQKNPTAFYLCASSIQETVSSYEQYFGPGTRLTVT.

This chain uses TRBV19 with TRBJ2-7; 10 nucleotides line up with TRBD1. Germline CDR1 reads LNHDA; CDR2 reads SQIVND (reference sequence). CDR3 length: 14 residues. Trimming took 2 bases from V and 3 from J; bases not matched to a gene: 1. The CDR3 reads CASSIRTGGYEQYF. In DNA, the CDR3 is TGTGCCAGTAGTATAAGGACAGGGGGCTACGAGCAGTACTTC.

The gene calls are TRBV30 and TRBJ1-1; D gene unclear. Deletions cut 8 bases from V and 1 base from J, with 8 bases between. The CDR3 sequence is 11 residues long. Germline-derived CDR1 and CDR2 are GTSNPN and SVGIG (reference sequence). CDR3: CAQQENTEAFF. The CDR3 DNA is TGTGCCCAGCAGGAGAACACTGAAGCTTTCTTT. Full variable domain (missing parts from reference TRBV30 and TRBJ1-1): SQTIHQWPATLVQPVGSPLSLECTVEGTSNPNLYWYRQAAGRGLQLLFYSVGIGQISSEVPQNLSASRPQDRQFILSSKKLLLSDSGFYLCAQQENTEAFFGQGTRLTVV.